Detailed here is one T cell receptor beta chain. Its antigen is still unknown. The sample is drawn from a study of prognosis after radiotherapy for stage I lung cancer. Study results and caveats: Tumor specificity of the expanded TCR clones was not determined. Following stereotactic body radiation therapy, patients who went on to develop distant metastases had lower Shannon entropy.

Starting from genomic DNA, TCR beta CDR3 was amplified through two-round multiplex PCR. With primers specific to each TRBV and TRBJ gene, the first-round PCR was performed. One entry per CDR3 protein results from TCRdb running MiXCR on the multiplex PCR reads. The sample holds 30,000 to 40,000 distinct CDR3 sequences, less than 25% seen once. V trimming: 0 bases; J trimming: 1 base; junction bases outside the gene matches: 1. The CDR3 has 15 amino acids. Germline CDR1 and CDR2: SNHLY and FYNNEI. The TCR was taken from a donor over 45 with non-small cell lung cancer. Specimen: PBMCs, collected before or after stereotactic body radiation therapy (not recorded which). The chain has TRBV2 and TRBJ1-1, with TRBD1 matching 8 bases. The CDR3 sequence is CASSEATGGNTEAFF. Here the CDR3 DNA reads TGTGCCAGCAGTGAAGCAACAGGGGGGAACACTGAAGCTTTCTTT.